A selection of T cell receptor beta chains follows, all from one sample in a study of T cells in localized non-small cell lung cancer. Measured with immunoSEQ multiplex PCR; TCRdb has only the in-frame clones, and not every one. The repertoire consists of about 76,000 clones, with 84% occurring once and the leading ten covering 1% to 1.5%. This specimen consisted of peripheral blood, obtained before any cancer treatment. These receptors came from a female donor over 55 with stage I lung adenocarcinoma. Each CDR3 is given with its conserved first and last residue. The order of the fields is clone size, J gene, V gene, D gene, CDR3 protein, CDR3 DNA. The D gene is left open where the match is weak. For some rows the clone size is stated as once, few or many, or as a class when expanded; others skip it.

>NA|TRBJ2-5|TRBV5-8|TRBD1
CASSPETGGLETQYF
TGTGCCAGCAGCCCTGAGACAGGGGGCTTGGAGACCCAGTACTTC
>NA|TRBJ2-5|TRBV2|NA
CASSAGLGGQETQYF
TGTGCCAGCAGCGCAGGACTCGGCGGGCAAGAGACCCAGTACTTC
>NA|TRBJ1-1|TRBV7-2|TRBD1
CASSLDGTGETEAFF
TGTGCCAGCAGCTTAGATGGGACAGGGGAGACTGAAGCTTTCTTT
>NA|TRBJ2-7|TRBV4-1|NA
CASSQDRTTSREQYF
TGCGCCAGCAGCCAAGATCGCACTACTAGCCGCGAGCAGTACTTC
>NA|TRBJ1-3|TRBV5-1|TRBD1
CASSPARQGSGNTIYF
TGCGCCAGCAGCCCGGCCCGACAGGGCTCTGGAAACACCATATATTTT
>NA|TRBJ2-3|TRBV2|NA
CASRERPDTQYF
TGTGCCAGCAGGGAACGGCCAGATACGCAGTATTTT
>NA|TRBJ2-5|TRBV7-3|TRBD2
CASSQTLAGRGETQYF
TGTGCCAGCAGCCAAACTCTAGCGGGAAGGGGGGAGACCCAGTACTTC
>few|TRBJ2-1|TRBV4-1|NA
CASSQVRLVFYNEQFF
TGCGCCAGCAGCCAAGTTCGACTAGTATTTTACAATGAGCAGTTCTTC
>NA|TRBJ2-4|TRBV2|TRBD1
CASSRDRGSSKNIQYF
TGTGCCAGCAGTAGGGACAGGGGGAGTTCCAAAAACATTCAGTACTTC
>once|TRBJ2-5|TRBV11-2|NA
CASTSGSRETQYF
TGTGCCAGCACCTCGGGTAGTAGAGAGACCCAGTACTTC
>NA|TRBJ2-1|TRBV10-3|TRBD2
CAIRRESSYNEQFF
TGTGCCATCAGGCGGGAGAGCTCCTACAATGAGCAGTTCTTC
>NA|TRBJ1-5|TRBV11-3|NA
CASSLYSNQPQHF
TGTGCCAGCAGCTTATATAGCAATCAGCCCCAGCATTTT
>NA|TRBJ2-1|TRBV19|TRBD2
CASRWTSAVLDEQFF
TGTGCCAGTAGGTGGACTAGCGCCGTTTTGGATGAGCAGTTCTTC
>NA|TRBJ1-5|TRBV10-2|TRBD1
CASTPTGHSIKPQHF
TGCGCCAGCACCCCGACAGGGCATTCTATTAAGCCCCAGCATTTT
>NA|TRBJ2-1|TRBV6-7|TRBD2
CASSYERELCEQFF
TGTGCCAGCAGTTACGAGCGGGAACTTTGTGAGCAGTTCTTC
>NA|TRBJ1-5|TRBV19|NA
CASTKRALEPDQPQHF
TGTGCCAGTACCAAGCGGGCATTAGAGCCCGATCAGCCCCAGCATTTT
>NA|TRBJ1-1|TRBV21-1|NA
CASAKGLNTEAFF
TGTGCCAGCGCGAAGGGTTTGAACACTGAAGCTTTCTTT
>NA|TRBJ1-1|TRBV10-3|NA
CAITQGRDTEAFF
TGTGCCATCACCCAGGGTAGGGACACTGAAGCTTTCTTT
>NA|TRBJ2-3|TRBV2|TRBD2
CASSGLAGGLTDTQYF
TGTGCCAGCAGTGGACTAGCGGGGGGCCTAACAGATACGCAGTATTTT
>NA|TRBJ2-5|TRBV2|NA
CASRDRYGVQETQYF
TGTGCCAGCAGAGACCGCTACGGGGTTCAAGAGACCCAGTACTTC
>NA|TRBJ2-1|TRBV7-2|TRBD2
CASSIGTSWGNEQFF
TGTGCCAGCAGCATCGGGACTAGTTGGGGGAATGAGCAGTTCTTC
>NA|TRBJ1-2|TRBV28|NA
CASSLGSLQYYGYTF
TGTGCCAGCAGTTTGGGAAGTCTACAGTACTATGGCTACACCTTC
>NA|TRBJ1-4|TRBV18|NA
CASSSNPGATNEKLFF
TGTGCCAGCTCATCAAACCCAGGGGCAACTAATGAAAAACTGTTTTTT
>NA|TRBJ2-7|TRBV5-4|NA
CASSSRPGSNEQYF
TGTGCCAGCAGCTCTCGCCCCGGGTCAAACGAGCAGTACTTC
>NA|TRBJ2-5|TRBV5-6|TRBD2
CASSLVVAGGETQYF
TGTGCCAGCAGCTTGGTTGTAGCGGGAGGGGAGACCCAGTACTTC
>NA|TRBJ2-2|TRBV27|TRBD1
CASSHGQGGTGELFF
TGTGCCAGCAGTCACGGACAGGGTGGCACCGGGGAGCTGTTTTTT